This TCR beta chain derives from a study of T-cell memory formation after mild COVID-19. Study-level findings and limits: Whereas later expanders leaned CD4+, clones contracting day 15 to 85 showed a balanced CD4/CD8 makeup.

TCRdb re-derived calls from the 5' RACE reads in MiXCR, one entry per CDR3 protein. Here the sample spans around 510,000 distinct CDR3 sequences, roughly 22% being singletons. This clonotype appeared a few times. Antigen: not known. CDR3 length: 16 residues. With 5 bases clipped from V and 2 bases from J, the junction kept 10 bases outside the gene matches. Germline CDR1 is LNHNV and CDR2 is YYDKDF (reference sequence). This receptor was taken from an adult woman who had mild COVID-19 (a few samples of this study predate the infection). Cell type and time point are not known. Material: PBMCs or a T cell subset sorted from them (not recorded which). The chain is built from TRBV15 and TRBJ2-3; 7 bases line up with TRBD2. The DNA of the CDR3 is TGTGCCACCAGCTCATTAGGGCTAGCGGCCACAGATACGCAGTATTTT. Amino acids: CATSSLGLAATDTQYF. Looking up the rest from reference TRBV15 and TRBJ2-3 gives the full variable domain: DAMVIQNPRYQVTQFGKPVTLSCSQTLNHNVMYWYQQKSSQAPKLLFHYYDKDFNNEADTPDNFQSRRPNTSFCFLDIRSPGLGDTAMYLCATSSLGLAATDTQYFGPGTRLTVL.